This TCR beta chain came from a study of cytomegalovirus exposure and HLA in healthy donors. Notes on this clone: Its target is not known.

V dropped 2 bases and J dropped 2; count of bases not matched to a gene: 0. CDR3 length: 15 residues. CDR1 MNHEY and CDR2 SVGAGI come from the germline V gene. The PCR ran on 60 Vbeta and 13 Jbeta primers. The table came from immunoSEQ multiplex PCR; TCRdb's copy has only in-frame clones and leaves some out. The sample contains under 200,000 clones, roughly 85% of which appear only once. Study conclusions and caveats: TCR beta V segments were, for the most part, productive about 87% or about 30% of the time in an earlier analysis. CMV serostatus stood as the only immune exposure information on hand. Reportedly, HLA-A and HLA-B alleles of most subjects were accurately predicted from TCR beta. Later analysis identified about 18,000 TCR beta sequences associated with HLA alleles, using a false discovery rate threshold of 0.05.

V usage is TRBV6-5 and J usage is TRBJ1-5; 10 bases are shared with TRBD1. The sequenced sample was PBMCs. The sequence was obtained from a woman aged 45 to 65 in good health and CMV-seronegative. The CDR3 loop is CASSYGTGGNQPQHF. The CDR3 DNA is TGTGCCAGCAGTTACGGGACAGGGGGCAATCAGCCCCAGCATTTT.